This T cell receptor (beta chain) was captured by sequencing in a study of T cells in Graves' hyperthyroidism and ophthalmopathy. Study-level points and caveats: Blood also showed most of the thyroid clonotypes that were expanded above 0.001.

An absence of ophthalmopathy progression within 18 months meant stable Graves' hyperthyroidism. Researchers barred patients who had uncontrolled infection, other autoimmune disease, pregnancy or lactation. Note on this clonotype: What it binds is unknown.

CDR3 size: 15 residues. Looked up from germline, CDR1 is MGHRA and CDR2 is YSYEKL. V was pared by 1 base and J by 9 bases, with 16 bases between. What was amplified from RNA transcripts were TCR beta CDR3 regions. During a first-round RT-PCR of the TCR CDR3, the HTBI primer set was used. MiXCR, applied by TCRdb to the multiplex PCR reads, yields one record per CDR3 protein. Among about 620,000 distinct CDR3 sequences, about 17% were seen once, and the ten largest hold less than 4.5%. Input material: blood. The receptor was derived from a woman in her thirties with Graves' hyperthyroidism. The chain has TRBV4-1 and TRBJ2-1; D is perhaps TRBD1 or TRBD2 (5 bases each). The CDR3 here is CASSQGDLVISEQFF. The CDR3 nucleotides read TGCGCCAGCAGCCAAGGGGACCTAGTCATCAGTGAGCAGTTCTTC.